The entry below describes one T cell receptor (beta chain). Its target is not known. This sample is part of a study of post-analysis software for immune sequencing data. The CDR3 has 14 amino acids. Between the trimmed V and J ends, which lost 8 bases and 3 bases, there was a span of 15 bases. Germline lookup yields CDR1 SNHLY and CDR2 FYNNEI. Study outcomes and limitations: Higher frequency in patients than in controls was seen for roughly five TRBV segments, with TRBV5-6, TRBV5-1 and TRBV20-1 among them.

TCR beta cDNA libraries had unique molecular identifiers. Roughly 0.5 million cDNA molecules were obtained from about 0.98 to 11 million T cells. TCRdb reanalysed the PCR reads using MiXCR and keeps one entry per CDR3 protein. The sample shows 650,000 to 850,000 distinct CDR3 sequences, about 57% of them seen only once. The rearrangement uses TRBV2 and TRBJ2-3; D may be TRBD2 (6 bases). The material sequenced was blood. This receptor was taken from a girl under 18 with multiple sclerosis. This CDR3 reads CASQEYGGTDTQYF. CDR3 nucleotides: TGTGCCAGCCAAGAGTACGGGGGTACAGATACGCAGTATTTT.